In this sample, the clone carrying this TCR beta chain turned up many times. These data are taken from a study of Graves' ophthalmopathy and Graves' hyperthyroidism. This CDR3 is built from 15 residues. With 1 base clipped from V and 1 base from J, the junction kept 3 bases outside the gene matches. The germline V gene encodes CDR1 LGHNA and CDR2 YSLEER. RNA transcripts served as template for amplifying TCR beta CDR3 sequences. Amplification began with first-round RT-PCR using HTBI primers, then second-round multiplex PCR was performed. MiXCR, applied by TCRdb to the multiplex PCR reads, yields one record per CDR3 protein. The sample has more than 1,000,000 distinct CDR3 sequences; about two fifths are singletons.

This sequence was found in an adult man with Graves' hyperthyroidism. Sequencing was done on a sample of peripheral blood or thyroid tissue (not recorded which). The chain uses TRBV4-3 and TRBJ2-7; 8 positions agree with TRBD1. The CDR3 region is CASSQGQGPSYEQYF. For the CDR3, the DNA is TGCGCCAGCAGCCAAGGACAGGGGCCATCCTACGAGCAGTACTTC.